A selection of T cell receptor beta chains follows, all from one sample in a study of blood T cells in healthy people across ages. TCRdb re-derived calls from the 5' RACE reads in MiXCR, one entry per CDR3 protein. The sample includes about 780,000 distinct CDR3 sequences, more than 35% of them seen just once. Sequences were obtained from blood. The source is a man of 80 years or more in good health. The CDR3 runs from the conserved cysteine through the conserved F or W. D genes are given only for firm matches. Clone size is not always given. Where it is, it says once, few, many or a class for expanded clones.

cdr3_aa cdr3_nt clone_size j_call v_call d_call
CASSWPLAIADEQFF TGTGCCAGCAGCTGGCCGCTAGCGATAGCGGATGAGCAGTTCTTC few TRBJ2-1 TRBV7-2 NA
CATSRERDPREQFF TGTGCCACCAGTAGGGAGAGGGATCCCCGCGAGCAGTTCTTC few TRBJ2-1 TRBV15 NA
CATNGATGGSYNEQFF TGTGCCACCAACGGGGCGACAGGGGGGTCCTACAATGAGCAGTTCTTC NA TRBJ2-1 TRBV24-1 TRBD1
CASSMNSGRGLNEQYF TGTGCCAGCAGCATGAATAGCGGGAGAGGGTTAAACGAGCAGTACTTC NA TRBJ2-7 TRBV7-2 TRBD2
CASSLEGYFHEQYF TGTGCCAGCAGCTTAGAGGGGTACTTCCACGAGCAGTACTTC NA TRBJ2-7 TRBV7-9 NA
CSARPGQELEETQYF TGCAGTGCTAGGCCGGGACAGGAACTTGAAGAGACCCAGTACTTC NA TRBJ2-5 TRBV20-1 TRBD1
CASSLLAFNGYTF TGTGCCAGCAGCTTGTTGGCTTTCAATGGCTACACCTTC NA TRBJ1-2 TRBV7-9 NA
CASSSEFSANTEAFF TGTGCCAGCAGCTCCGAGTTCTCCGCAAACACTGAAGCTTTCTTT NA TRBJ1-1 TRBV5-4 NA
CASSFRSSGRDEQYF TGTGCCAGCAGTTTCAGGTCTAGCGGGAGGGACGAGCAGTACTTC NA TRBJ2-7 TRBV12-3/TRBV12-4 TRBD2
CASSNSGSKDEQYF TGTGCCAGCAGCAACAGCGGGAGCAAGGACGAGCAGTACTTC NA TRBJ2-7 TRBV7-9 TRBD2
CATSRQVLSNQPQHF TGTGCCACCAGCAGACAGGTTCTTAGCAATCAGCCCCAGCATTTT NA TRBJ1-5 TRBV15 NA
CASSRPENEQFF TGTGCCAGCAGCCGACCGGAGAATGAGCAGTTCTTC NA TRBJ2-1 TRBV7-2 NA
CASSPSGVSYEQYF TGTGCCAGCTCACCGAGCGGGGTCTCCTACGAGCAGTACTTC NA TRBJ2-7 TRBV18 TRBD2
CATSYKDMRYF TGTGCCACCAGTTACAAGGACATGAGGTACTTC NA TRBJ2-5 TRBV24-1 NA
CSADRDVPLKYEQYF TGCAGTGCTGACCGGGACGTACCTCTAAAATACGAGCAGTACTTC many TRBJ2-7 TRBV20-1 NA
CAISEGLAWAQIEQFF TGTGCCATCAGTGAGGGTCTAGCCTGGGCCCAAATTGAGCAGTTCTTC NA TRBJ2-1 TRBV10-3 NA
CASSQDELERVPYNEQFF TGTGCCAGCAGCCAAGATGAGTTGGAGCGGGTGCCCTACAATGAGCAGTTCTTC NA TRBJ2-1 TRBV4-2 NA
CASSLQLWETQYF TGTGCCAGCAGCTTACAATTATGGGAGACCCAGTACTTC NA TRBJ2-5 TRBV11-3 NA
CASDKTGTKVYNEQYF TGTGCCAGCGACAAGACCGGGACAAAAGTCTACAATGAGCAGTACTTC NA TRBJ2-7 TRBV2 NA
CAISGDLYKQYF TGTGCCATCAGTGGGGACCTCTACAAGCAGTACTTC NA TRBJ2-7 TRBV10-3 NA
CASSLGWPAGEPNEQFF TGCGCCAGCAGCCTCGGATGGCCAGCGGGAGAACCAAATGAGCAGTTCTTC many TRBJ2-1 TRBV4-3 TRBD2
CASSVTGRSEQYF TGTGCCAGCAGCGTCACAGGCAGGTCCGAGCAGTACTTC NA TRBJ2-7 TRBV7-6 NA
CASMARGSGNEQFF TGTGCCAGCATGGCTAGGGGATCGGGAAATGAGCAGTTCTTC few TRBJ2-1 TRBV11-2 NA
CASSKFPSGEAFF TGTGCCAGTAGTAAATTTCCCTCTGGTGAAGCTTTCTTT NA TRBJ1-1 TRBV19 NA
CASSEGTPLTYEQYF TGCGCCAGCAGCGAGGGGACTCCCTTAACCTACGAGCAGTACTTC NA TRBJ2-7 TRBV5-1 NA
CASTPSTGLQETQYF TGTGCCAGCACCCCATCCACAGGACTCCAAGAGACCCAGTACTTC NA TRBJ2-5 TRBV12-3/TRBV12-4 NA
CSASQPGQGGQPQHF TGCAGTGCTAGTCAACCGGGACAGGGGGGTCAGCCCCAGCATTTT NA TRBJ1-5 TRBV20-1 TRBD1
CASSPVWGYNEKLFF TGCGCCAGCAGCCCGGTTTGGGGCTATAATGAAAAACTGTTTTTT NA TRBJ1-4 TRBV5-1 NA
CASSEASGSRAKDTQYF TGTGCCAGCAGTGAAGCGAGCGGGTCTCGGGCGAAAGATACGCAGTATTTT NA TRBJ2-3 TRBV2 NA
CASSGQGWAEGYTF TGTGCCAGCAGTGGACAGGGTTGGGCGGAGGGCTACACCTTC NA TRBJ1-2 TRBV12-3/TRBV12-4 TRBD1
CSAREGAGTQYF TGCAGTGCTAGAGAAGGGGCGGGTACGCAGTATTTT many TRBJ2-3 TRBV20-1 NA
CASSPDLGGRSYNEQFF TGCGCCAGCAGCCCGGACCTGGGCGGACGCTCCTACAATGAGCAGTTCTTC NA TRBJ2-1 TRBV5-1 NA
CASSQDYIYGYTF TGTGCCAGCAGCCAAGATTACATCTATGGCTACACCTTC NA TRBJ1-2 TRBV14 NA
CSASSPTWETQYF TGCAGTGCTAGTTCTCCGACCTGGGAGACCCAGTACTTC few TRBJ2-5 TRBV20-1 NA
CSASIGGRVTDTQYF TGCAGTGCTAGTATTGGCGGGAGGGTCACAGATACGCAGTATTTT many TRBJ2-3 TRBV20-1 TRBD2
CASSVNTGGNYKNIQYF TGTGCCAGCAGTGTAAATACAGGGGGGAACTACAAAAACATTCAGTACTTC NA TRBJ2-4 TRBV25-1 TRBD1